The T cell receptor (beta chain) under discussion was sequenced for a study of blood T cell repertoires in COVID-19. About the study: Material from acute and convalescent COVID-19 was sourced from the United States, Italy and Spain. From T cells, B-cell-depleted T cells, or PBMCs came the material, which was cDNA or gDNA.

Per the original methods: The authors estimated nucleated cell counts from reference gene primer amplification. Libraries were prepared by immunoSEQ multiplex PCR; TCRdb keeps only in-frame clonotypes and omits some of them. The D gene and trimming were derived from the DNA, and the V and J assignments and clone size from that table. The sample lists 150,000 to 200,000 clones; around four fifths were seen once. This clone is a singleton in its sample. Germline lookup yields CDR1 MNHNS and CDR2 SASEGT. There are 16 residues in the CDR3. V gave up 4 bases and J gave up 0 bases, with 10 bases separating them.

The chain links TRBV6-1 to TRBJ2-6; D unclear. This clonotype was obtained from a man between 65 and 85 years old with acute or convalescent COVID-19. The sequenced sample was peripheral blood. The CDR3 reads CASSVLQVSGANVLTF. The CDR3 coding sequence is TGTGCCAGCAGTGTCCTCCAGGTCTCTGGGGCCAACGTCCTGACTTTC.